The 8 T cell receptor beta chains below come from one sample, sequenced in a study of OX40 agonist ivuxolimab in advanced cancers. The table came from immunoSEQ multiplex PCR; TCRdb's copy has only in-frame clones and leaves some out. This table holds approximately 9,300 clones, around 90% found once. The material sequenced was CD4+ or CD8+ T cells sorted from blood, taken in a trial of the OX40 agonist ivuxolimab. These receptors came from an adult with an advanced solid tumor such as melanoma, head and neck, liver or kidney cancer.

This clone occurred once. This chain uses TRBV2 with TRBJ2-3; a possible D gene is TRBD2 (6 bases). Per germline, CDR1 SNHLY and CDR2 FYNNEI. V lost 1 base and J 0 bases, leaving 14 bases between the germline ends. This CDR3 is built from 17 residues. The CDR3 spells CASSEGSGSPSTDTQYF. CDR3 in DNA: TGTGCCAGCAGTGAAGGGAGCGGGTCCCCTAGCACAGATACGCAGTATTTT.

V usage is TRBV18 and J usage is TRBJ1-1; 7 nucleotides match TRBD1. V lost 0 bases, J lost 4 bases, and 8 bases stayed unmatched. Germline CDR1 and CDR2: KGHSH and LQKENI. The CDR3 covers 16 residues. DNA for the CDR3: TGTGCCAGCTCACCACCGAATAGGGACAGTGGCACTGAAGCTTTCTTT. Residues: CASSPPNRDSGTEAFF.

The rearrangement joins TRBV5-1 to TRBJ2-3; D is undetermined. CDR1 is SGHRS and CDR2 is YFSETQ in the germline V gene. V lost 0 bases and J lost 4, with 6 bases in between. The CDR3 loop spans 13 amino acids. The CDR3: CASSLDFPDTQYF. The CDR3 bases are TGCGCCAGCAGCTTGGACTTTCCAGATACGCAGTATTTT.

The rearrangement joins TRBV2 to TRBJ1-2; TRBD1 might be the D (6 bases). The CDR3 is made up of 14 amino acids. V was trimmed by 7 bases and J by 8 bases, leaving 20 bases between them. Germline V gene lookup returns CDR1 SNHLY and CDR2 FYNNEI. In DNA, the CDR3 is TGTGCCAGCAATTACGAACAGGGAGCGGGCGGCTACACCTTC. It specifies CASNYEQGAGGYTF.

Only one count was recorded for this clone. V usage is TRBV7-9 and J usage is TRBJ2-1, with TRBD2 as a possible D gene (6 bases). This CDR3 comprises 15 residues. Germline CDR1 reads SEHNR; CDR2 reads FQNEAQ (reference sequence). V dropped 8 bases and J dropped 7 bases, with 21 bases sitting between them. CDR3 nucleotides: TGTGCCAGCTCCCTCACTAGCCAAAACATGAATGAGCAGTTCTTC. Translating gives CASSLTSQNMNEQFF.

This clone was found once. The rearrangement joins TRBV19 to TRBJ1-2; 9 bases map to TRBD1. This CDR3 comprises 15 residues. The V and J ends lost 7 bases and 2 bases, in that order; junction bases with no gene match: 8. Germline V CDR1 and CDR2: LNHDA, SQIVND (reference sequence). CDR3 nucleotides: TGTGCCAGTAATCAAGGGACAGGGCTAAACTATGGCTACACCTTC. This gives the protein CASNQGTGLNYGYTF.

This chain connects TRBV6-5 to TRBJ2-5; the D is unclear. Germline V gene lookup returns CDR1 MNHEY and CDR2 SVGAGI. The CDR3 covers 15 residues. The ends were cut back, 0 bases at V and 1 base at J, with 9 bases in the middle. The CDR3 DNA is TGTGCCAGCAGTTACTCGATAAGAATCCAAGAGACCCAGTACTTC. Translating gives CASSYSIRIQETQYF.

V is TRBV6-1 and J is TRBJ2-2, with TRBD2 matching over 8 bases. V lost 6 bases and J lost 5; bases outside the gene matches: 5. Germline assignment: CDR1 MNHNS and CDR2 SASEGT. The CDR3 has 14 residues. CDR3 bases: TGTGCCAGCAGAGGGACTAGAGGAACCGGGGAGCTGTTTTTT. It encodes CASRGTRGTGELFF.